This is a list of T cell receptor beta chains from one sample in a study of shared clonotypes between healthy human individuals. The assay was immunoSEQ multiplex PCR, and TCRdb's table has in-frame clones only and misses some. Of 1.5 million to 2.5 million clones in the sample, about 94% were seen once. Sequenced: naive CD8+ T cells sorted from blood. All receptors come from a man younger than 35 in good health. Each CDR3 is given without its conserved first and last residue. Fields, in order: CDR3 protein, V gene, J gene.

cdr3_aa: ASSLAPGRYEQY; v_call: TRBV5-1; j_call: TRBJ2-7
cdr3_aa: ASSFFGGISNEQF; v_call: TRBV27; j_call: TRBJ2-1
cdr3_aa: ASIHYRDSGANVLT; v_call: TRBV5-8; j_call: TRBJ2-6
cdr3_aa: ASTPVRTGGTDTQY; v_call: TRBV18; j_call: TRBJ2-3
cdr3_aa: ASSLGYEGANTEAF; v_call: TRBV5-1; j_call: TRBJ1-1
cdr3_aa: ASSFGTESYEQY; v_call: TRBV5-4; j_call: TRBJ2-7
cdr3_aa: ASSIWGTGTNTEAF; v_call: TRBV19; j_call: TRBJ1-1
cdr3_aa: ASSETVQRANTGELF; v_call: TRBV2; j_call: TRBJ2-2
cdr3_aa: ASSPLTGTEDRFGNTIY; v_call: TRBV4-1; j_call: TRBJ1-3
cdr3_aa: ASREDTGELF; v_call: TRBV6-1; j_call: TRBJ2-2
cdr3_aa: ATSRFMDLRETQY; v_call: TRBV15; j_call: TRBJ2-5
cdr3_aa: ASTQGTAEAF; v_call: TRBV5-6; j_call: TRBJ1-1
cdr3_aa: ASSPSSGGSSYNEQF; v_call: TRBV27; j_call: TRBJ2-1
cdr3_aa: ASSLPGTPKDTQY; v_call: TRBV5-4; j_call: TRBJ2-3
cdr3_aa: ASSVGYHTGELF; v_call: TRBV9; j_call: TRBJ2-2
cdr3_aa: ASSDRTDPAEQY; v_call: TRBV7-9; j_call: TRBJ2-7
cdr3_aa: SVEWQGLSYEQY; v_call: TRBV29-1; j_call: TRBJ2-7
cdr3_aa: ASSQGFSNQPQH; v_call: TRBV4-3; j_call: TRBJ1-5
cdr3_aa: ASSRGTSGSHEQY; v_call: TRBV14; j_call: TRBJ2-7
cdr3_aa: ASSLLQGIYNEQF; v_call: TRBV7-8; j_call: TRBJ2-1
cdr3_aa: ASSPTSGLKNEQF; v_call: TRBV5-8; j_call: TRBJ2-1
cdr3_aa: ASSEEGVADTQY; v_call: TRBV2; j_call: TRBJ2-3
cdr3_aa: ASSLAWGESPDTQY; v_call: TRBV7-9; j_call: TRBJ2-3
cdr3_aa: AGIHRVGEQY; v_call: TRBV2; j_call: TRBJ2-7
cdr3_aa: AWSQTGDEQF; v_call: TRBV30; j_call: TRBJ2-1
cdr3_aa: ASSQVGSTDTQY; v_call: TRBV4-2; j_call: TRBJ2-3
cdr3_aa: ASSYLNTEAF; v_call: TRBV5-1; j_call: TRBJ1-1
cdr3_aa: ASSAFMNEQF; v_call: TRBV7-9; j_call: TRBJ2-1
cdr3_aa: ASSQYSESYEQY; v_call: TRBV4-3; j_call: TRBJ2-7
cdr3_aa: AISEEYSHEQY; v_call: TRBV10-3; j_call: TRBJ2-7
cdr3_aa: ASSQGPGGRDRDEKLF; v_call: TRBV4-1; j_call: TRBJ1-4
cdr3_aa: ASSWTSGANVLT; v_call: TRBV5-1; j_call: TRBJ2-6
cdr3_aa: ASSLAAGGHNEQF; v_call: TRBV27; j_call: TRBJ2-1
cdr3_aa: ASTLGLAGGEQF; v_call: TRBV28; j_call: TRBJ2-1
cdr3_aa: SVEGGVTGEQY; v_call: TRBV29-1; j_call: TRBJ2-7
cdr3_aa: ASSQSAYGYT; v_call: TRBV23-1; j_call: TRBJ1-2
cdr3_aa: ASSIGGGSIYPQY; v_call: TRBV19; j_call: TRBJ2-3
cdr3_aa: ATRTAYEQY; v_call: TRBV6-1; j_call: TRBJ2-7
cdr3_aa: ASSSYEREWEQY; v_call: TRBV11-3; j_call: TRBJ2-7
cdr3_aa: AWSDSGQPQH; v_call: TRBV30; j_call: TRBJ1-5
cdr3_aa: ASSPAARLAYEQY; v_call: TRBV5-6; j_call: TRBJ2-7
cdr3_aa: ASSLSNSHVDTQY; v_call: TRBV27; j_call: TRBJ2-3
cdr3_aa: ASSLQGLAVGNEQF; v_call: TRBV7-8; j_call: TRBJ2-1
cdr3_aa: SVEDPGTATDTQY; v_call: TRBV29-1; j_call: TRBJ2-3
cdr3_aa: ASSQEWGATGNTIY; v_call: TRBV14; j_call: TRBJ1-3
cdr3_aa: ASSGRTAYEQY; v_call: TRBV5-1; j_call: TRBJ2-7
cdr3_aa: ASSGILSPPAGSVTDTQY; v_call: TRBV5-1; j_call: TRBJ2-3
cdr3_aa: ASSAYVGNEQF; v_call: TRBV10-1; j_call: TRBJ2-1